By sample share, the clone carrying this TCR beta chain is medium-sized. Its antigen is unknown. V was pared by 2 bases and J by 0 bases, with 9 bases between. Germline CDR1 is SGDLS and CDR2 is YYNGEE. The CDR3 runs to 14 residues. The data stem from a study of breast tumors, draining lymph nodes, adjacent tissues. Overall study results and limits: Tumor and nontumor repertoires were significantly more similar in luminal-like than in basal-like breast cancer. Compared with lymph nodes, tumors were less diverse; compared with nontumor tissue, more. Data fit most tumor T cells coming from lymph node, expanding in tumor.

TCRdb called the multiplex PCR reads again in MiXCR, with one record for every CDR3 protein. This table holds thousands of distinct CDR3 sequences, about 40% found once. The sequenced material came from tumor-adjacent breast tissue. The chain is built from TRBV9 and TRBJ2-7; tentatively, D is TRBD2 (5 bases). The clonotype comes from a female donor with breast cancer. Some clones in this sample may be carry-over from other donors' samples. This CDR3 reads CASSVEGSSYEQYF. The CDR3 DNA follows: TGTGCCAGCAGCGTTGAGGGAAGCTCCTACGAGCAGTACTTC.